Included here is one TCR beta chain sequence, with context. As yet, its antigen is unknown. The sample comes from a study of Graves' ophthalmopathy and Graves' hyperthyroidism. The study, taken as a whole, reports: Appearing in blood as well were most expanded thyroid clonotypes above 0.001 frequency.

RNA transcripts were the template, and TCR beta CDR3 regions were amplified from them. The library came from an HTBI-primed first-round RT-PCR and a second-round multiplex PCR. TCRdb re-called the multiplex PCR reads through MiXCR, storing one row per CDR3 protein. The sample yields about 390,000 distinct CDR3 sequences, about 18% seen once. Germline assignment: CDR1 WNHNN and CDR2 SYGVQD (reference sequence). There are 15 residues in the CDR3. J gave up 2 bases and V 7 bases, and 8 bases lay outside the gene matches. The authors defined stable hyperthyroidism as no ophthalmopathy within 18 months of follow-up. Excluded were patients with other autoimmune diseases, uncontrolled infections, pregnancy or lactation.

Input material: peripheral blood. The sequence was collected from an adult woman with stable Graves' hyperthyroidism. The rearrangement uses TRBV10-1 and TRBJ1-5, with TRBD1 identical over 7 bases. The CDR3 region is CASIYRGNGNQPQHF. CDR3 sequence (DNA): TGCGCCAGCATATACAGGGGCAACGGCAATCAGCCCCAGCATTTT.